The 26 T cell receptor beta chains given below trace back to one sample, sequenced in a study of regulatory T cells in long-lasting Graves disease. Time point defined: persistent/refractory GD, antithyroid drugs over 5 years with positive TRAb. The TCR library used RNA extracted from PBMCs. For TCR beta, libraries came from iRepertoire HTBI primers and Arm-PCR of CDR3 regions. In TCRdb, the multiplex PCR reads were re-called with MiXCR into one record per CDR3 protein. Of 700,000 or so distinct CDR3 sequences in the sample, 25% to 30% are singletons; the top ten hold 40% to 50%. Sequencing used peripheral blood mononuclear cells (PBMCs), obtained when the disease was refractory, from a patient treated with antithyroid drugs. The source of these receptors is a female donor with Graves disease.

The sample holds many counts of this clonotype. The gene calls are TRBV28 and TRBJ1-6; D gene unclear. Germline assignment: CDR1 MDHEN and CDR2 SYDVKM. The CDR3 has 15 amino acids. The ends were cut back, 8 bases at V and 3 bases at J, with 14 bases in the middle. The CDR3 region has the DNA TGTGCCAGCGCTGGGAGGCACAGCTATAATTCACCCCTCCACTTT. Protein product: CASAGRHSYNSPLHF.

The rearrangement links TRBV3-1 to TRBJ1-1, with 7 bases that match TRBD1. Trimming at V came to 5 bases and at J to 4 bases, leaving 13 bases not matched to a gene. Germline values: CDR1 LGHDT, CDR2 YNNKEL (reference sequence). The CDR3 has 16 amino acids. For the CDR3, the DNA is TGTGCCAGCAGCGACATCGCAGAAGGGGGCATCACTGAAGCTTTCTTT. Residues: CASSDIAEGGITEAFF. Drawing the rest from reference TRBV3-1 and TRBJ1-1, the complete variable domain is DTAVSQTPKYLVTQMGNDKSIKCEQNLGHDTMYWYKQDSKKFLKIMFSYNNKELIINETVPNRFSPKSPDKAHLNLHINSLELGDSAVYFCASSDIAEGGITEAFFGQGTRLTVV.

The chain recombines TRBV19 with TRBJ2-1; D possibly uses TRBD1 or TRBD2 (5 bases each). Germline V lookup: CDR1 LNHDA, CDR2 SQIVND (reference sequence). This CDR3 has 15 residues. The V end was cut by 4 bases, the J end by 2 bases, with 12 bases between. The CDR3 spells CASSNSWDPYNEQFF. CDR3 bases: TGTGCCAGTAGTAATTCTTGGGACCCCTACAATGAGCAGTTCTTC.

The V call is TRBV3-1, the J call TRBJ1-1; D remains unclear. The V and J ends lost 3 bases and 5 bases respectively, with 16 bases between them. CDR1 is LGHDT, CDR2 YNNKEL, per germline (reference sequence). CDR3 size: 15 residues. The CDR3 reads CASSHRPLEGTEAFF. The CDR3 DNA is TGTGCCAGCAGCCACCGCCCCCTTGAAGGGACTGAAGCTTTCTTT. The entire variable domain, with the rest obtained from reference TRBV3-1 and TRBJ1-1, is as follows: DTAVSQTPKYLVTQMGNDKSIKCEQNLGHDTMYWYKQDSKKFLKIMFSYNNKELIINETVPNRFSPKSPDKAHLNLHINSLELGDSAVYFCASSHRPLEGTEAFFGQGTRLTVV.

The CDR3 DNA follows: TGCAGTGCCAACTCACGCGGGACGGCTAATGAAAAACTGTTTTTT. Translated, it gives CSANSRGTANEKLFF. The rearrangement uses TRBV20-1 and TRBJ1-4; perhaps TRBD1 as D (5 bases). Germline lookup yields CDR1 DFQATT and CDR2 SNEGSKA (reference sequence). Trimming shortened V by 6 bases and J by 3 bases, and 17 bases separated the two germline ends. There are 15 residues in the CDR3.

This clonotype was recorded at least ten times. This sequence joins TRBV5-6 and TRBJ2-2, with no clear D. Germline V gives CDR1 SGHDT, CDR2 YYEEEE. Trimming took 4 bases from V and 0 from J, leaving 10 bases between them. There are 15 residues in the CDR3. The CDR3 sequence: CASSRGITNTGELFF. CDR3 coding DNA: TGTGCCAGCAGCCGAGGCATCACGAACACCGGGGAGCTGTTTTTT.

V gene TRBV3-1 combines with J gene TRBJ2-7; the match to TRBD2 covers 9 bases. Germline CDR1 is LGHDT and CDR2 is YNNKEL (reference sequence). This CDR3 is 14 amino acids long. The V gene end was trimmed by 4 bases and the J gene end by 6 bases; junction bases not matched to a gene: 7. The CDR3 reads CASSLMGLASEQYF. The CDR3 DNA reads TGTGCCAGCAGCCTGATGGGACTAGCTAGCGAGCAGTACTTC.

The J gene is TRBJ1-5, the V gene TRBV10-3; TRBD1 agrees at 7 bases. CDR3 size: 14 residues. V trimming: 2 bases; J trimming: 6 bases; junction bases outside the gene matches: 4. Looked up from germline, CDR1 is ENHRY and CDR2 is SYGVKD. The CDR3 loop is CAISEGQGGQPQHF. The CDR3 DNA reads as TGTGCCATCAGTGAGGGTCAGGGGGGTCAGCCCCAGCATTTT.

The chain uses TRBV19 and TRBJ1-2; a weak D match, TRBD1 (5 bases). Per germline, CDR1 LNHDA and CDR2 SQIVND (reference sequence). The length of the CDR3 is 13 residues. V was shortened by 7 bases and J by 8 bases, with 17 bases between the two germline ends. Written as DNA, the CDR3 is TGTGCCAGTACCCCGGACAAACTGAGGGGCTACACCTTC. Translating it yields CASTPDKLRGYTF.

A word on this clonotype: A much more abundant neighbour one base away suggests this may be a read error. This chain links TRBV20-1 with TRBJ1-6; 11 nucleotides align to TRBD1. Looked up from germline, CDR1 is DFQATT and CDR2 is SNEGSKA (reference sequence). The CDR3 consists of 14 residues. The CDR3 DNA reads as TGCAGTGCTTCCGGACAGGGGGCAAATTCACGCCTCCACTTT. Translated, it gives CSASGQGANSRLHF.

CDR3 sequence: CASSPSYRQGIELYEQYF. In DNA, the CDR3 is TGTGCCAGCAGTCCCAGCTACCGACAGGGGATAGAACTCTACGAGCAGTACTTC. V is TRBV27 and J is TRBJ2-7, with TRBD1 identical over 8 bases. Germline V lookup: CDR1 MNHEY, CDR2 SMNVEV (reference sequence). The CDR3 contains 18 residues. V gave up 5 bases and J gave up 3 bases; unmatched junction bases: 18.

The DNA of the CDR3 is TGTGCCAGCAGCGCCGGCGGGGGGGCGAACTATGGCTACACCTTC. This translates into CASSAGGGANYGYTF. The chain carries TRBV12-3 or TRBV12-4 and TRBJ1-2, with D tentatively TRBD1 (6 bases). This CDR3 comprises 15 residues. The ends were cut back, 6 bases at V and 2 bases at J, with 16 bases in the middle.

Turning to this clonotype: A single base separates this from a much larger clone, so it may be a read error. This chain connects TRBV9 to TRBJ2-7; D ambiguous. Germline values: CDR1 SGDLS, CDR2 YYNGEE. The CDR3 loop spans 13 amino acids. The CDR3 is CASSVGLSTEQHF. The CDR3 DNA is TGTGCCAGCAGCGTAGGTCTCTCCACCGAGCAGCACTTC.

This rearrangement joins TRBV25-1 to TRBJ1-5; D ambiguous. V was cut by 2 bases and J by 4 bases, with 9 bases left in between. Germline assignment: CDR1 MGHDK and CDR2 SYGVNS. This CDR3 contains 14 residues. CDR3 sequence (DNA): TGTGCCAGCAGTGAACCAGGCTTGAATCAGCCCCAGCATTTT. As protein: CASSEPGLNQPQHF.

V gene TRBV6-1 combines with J gene TRBJ1-1; a possible D gene is TRBD1 (5 bases). The length of the CDR3 is 13 residues. V lost 7 bases to trimming and J lost 1 base, with 10 bases between them. Germline V gene lookup returns CDR1 MNHNS and CDR2 SASEGT. CDR3 in DNA: TGTGCCAGCACTTCGGACAAGAACACTGAAGCTTTCTTT. Its protein product is CASTSDKNTEAFF.

The chain combines TRBV27 with TRBJ2-3; no clear D. Germline CDR1 is MNHEY and CDR2 is SMNVEV (reference sequence). The CDR3 totals 12 residues. Deletions cut 8 bases from V and 5 bases from J, with 11 bases between. The CDR3 spells CASSNLGDTQYF. Here the CDR3 DNA reads TGTGCCAGCTCCAATCTGGGAGATACGCAGTATTTT.

Comment on this clonotype: A far larger clone is off by one base, so a read error is likely. This rearrangement joins TRBV28 to TRBJ1-2, with TRBD1 matching over 9 bases. The junction had 4 bases not matched to a gene; V was cut back by 4 bases and J by 7 bases. Germline CDR1 reads MDHEN; CDR2 reads SYDVKM. The CDR3 has 13 amino acids. The CDR3 nucleotides are TGTGCCAGCAGTTACAGGGGGCTTGCTGGCTACACCTTC. Its translation: CASSYRGLAGYTF.

This clonotype was seen only a few times. V gene TRBV20-1 combines with J gene TRBJ2-7; D is unclear. The germline gives CDR1 DFQATT, CDR2 SNEGSKA (reference sequence). V was shortened by 5 bases and J by 0 bases, with 11 bases between the two germline ends. The CDR3 has 13 residues. CDR3 protein: CSAADLSSYEQYF. CDR3 sequence (DNA): TGCAGTGCTGCCGACTTGAGCTCCTACGAGCAGTACTTC.

The chain recombines TRBV2 with TRBJ2-5; 8 bases line up with TRBD1. V dropped 5 bases and J dropped 6; count of bases not matched to a gene: 5. Per germline, CDR1 SNHLY and CDR2 FYNNEI. This CDR3 has 13 amino acids. CDR3 region: CASSKDREKTQYF. DNA for the CDR3: TGTGCCAGCAGTAAGGACAGGGAGAAGACCCAGTACTTC.

For this clonotype: A much more abundant neighbour one base away suggests this may be a read error. The J gene is TRBJ2-4, the V gene TRBV11-2; 8 bases are shared with TRBD1. The CDR3 consists of 14 residues. Germline CDR1 and CDR2: SGHAT and FQNNGV. The CDR3 sequence is CASSRTGFKTIQYF. DNA for the CDR3: TGTGCCAGCAGCCGGACAGGGTTCAAAACCATTCAGTACTTC.

The chain carries TRBV6-5 and TRBJ1-1; D is uncertain. CDR1 MNHEY and CDR2 SVGAGI come from the germline V gene. This CDR3 has 14 residues. Trimming removed 0 bases from V and 1 base from J, with 6 bases in between. CDR3 loop: CASSYSRTNTEAFF. CDR3 in DNA: TGTGCCAGCAGTTACTCAAGGACGAACACTGAAGCTTTCTTT.

The chain is built from TRBV20-1 and TRBJ1-5, with D perhaps matching TRBD1 (6 bases). V was cut by 6 bases and J by 7 bases, with 16 bases left in between. The CDR3 is 13 residues long. The V gene's germline CDR1 is DFQATT and CDR2 SNEGSKA (reference sequence). The CDR3 here is CSARVGASQPQHF. The CDR3 DNA follows: TGCAGTGCCCGAGTGGGGGCTAGCCAGCCCCAGCATTTT.

The rearrangement joins TRBV7-6 to TRBJ1-1; TRBD1 might be the D (5 bases). Germline V CDR1 and CDR2: SGHVS, FNYEAQ. The CDR3 is 16 amino acids. V was cut by 4 bases and J by 4 bases, with 19 bases left in between. DNA of the CDR3: TGTGCCAGCAGCTCCTTAGTTCAGGGAAGGGGCACTGAAGCTTTCTTT. This sequence encodes CASSSLVQGRGTEAFF.

In its sample, this clonotype was seen a few times. This sequence joins TRBV11-2 and TRBJ2-2, with 10 bases matching TRBD1. Germline loops: CDR1 SGHAT, CDR2 FQNNGV. The trim removed 1 base at V and 5 bases at J, leaving 1 base unmatched. This CDR3 region has 15 residues. The CDR3 spells CASSLGQGATGELFF. As DNA, the CDR3 is TGTGCCAGCAGCTTAGGACAGGGGGCAACCGGGGAGCTGTTTTTT.

This clonotype occurred many times. This chain connects TRBV11-2 to TRBJ2-5, with D perhaps matching TRBD2 (5 bases). V shed 5 bases and J shed 1 base, with 14 bases lying between them. CDR3 length: 15 residues. CDR1 is SGHAT, CDR2 FQNNGV, per germline. The DNA of the CDR3 is TGTGCCAGCAGCCCACGCCCGGGGTCCCAAGAGACCCAGTACTTC. It specifies CASSPRPGSQETQYF.

The sample holds many counts of this clonotype. The gene calls are TRBV28 and TRBJ1-2; D is undetermined. V was pared by 8 bases and J by 0 bases, with 10 bases between. Germline CDR1 MDHEN, CDR2 SYDVKM. The CDR3 spans 13 residues. CDR3 in DNA: TGTGCCAGCCTATCGGCAGCTAACTATGGCTACACCTTC. Protein: CASLSAANYGYTF.